The entry below gives a single T cell receptor (beta chain) sequence along with its context. The source of the sample is a study of shared clonotypes between healthy human individuals. CCR7-negative CD45RA+ TemRA cells were pooled with CD45RO+ cells for CD8 memory. V was cut by 6 bases and J by 2 bases, with 5 bases left in between. The CDR3 has 12 residues. Germline values: CDR1 MNHNY, CDR2 SVGAGI (reference sequence). An approximately 220 ng quantity of DNA, tens of thousands of T cell genomes, went into the sorted-subset replicate PCRs. In the authors' workflow: Sequence data from immunoSEQ were junction-only and lacked quality scores; consequently, filtering differed. Using immunoSEQ multiplex PCR, the repertoire was profiled, and TCRdb retains in-frame clones only, with some absent. That table gives V, J and clone size, and the DNA gave D and trimming. The sample includes hundreds of thousands of clones, about 97% seen only once; the top ten take 0.32%.

The clonotype comes from a man aged 25-45 years in good health. Sequences were obtained from memory CD8+ T cells sorted from blood. Subset given: CD45RO+ cells pooled with CCR7-negative TemRA cells. The rearrangement uses TRBV6-6 and TRBJ1-5, with D unresolved. CDR3 nucleotide sequence: TGTGCCAGCAGCCAAGGCAATCAGCCCCAGCATTTT. It yields the protein CASSQGNQPQHF.